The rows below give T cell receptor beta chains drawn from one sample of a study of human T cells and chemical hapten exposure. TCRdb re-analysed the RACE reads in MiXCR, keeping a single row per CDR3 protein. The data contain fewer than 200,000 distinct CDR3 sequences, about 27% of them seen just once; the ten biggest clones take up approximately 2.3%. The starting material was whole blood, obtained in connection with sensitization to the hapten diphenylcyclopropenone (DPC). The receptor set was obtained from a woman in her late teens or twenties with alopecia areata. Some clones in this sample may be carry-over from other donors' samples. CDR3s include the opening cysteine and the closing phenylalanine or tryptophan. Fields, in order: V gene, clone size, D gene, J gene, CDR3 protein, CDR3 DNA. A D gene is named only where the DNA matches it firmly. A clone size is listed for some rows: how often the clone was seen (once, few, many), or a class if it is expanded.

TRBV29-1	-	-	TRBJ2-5	CSVVVQGKTQYF	TGCAGCGTTGTGGTACAGGGAAAGACCCAGTACTTC
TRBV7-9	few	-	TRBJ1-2	CASSLVAENYGYTF	TGTGCCAGCAGCTTAGTTGCAGAGAACTATGGCTACACCTTC
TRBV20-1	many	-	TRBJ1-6	CSATGRESGSPLHF	TGCAGTGCTACTGGCAGGGAGTCCGGTTCACCCCTCCACTTT
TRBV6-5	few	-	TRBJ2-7	CASSYTGLSSYEQYF	TGTGCCAGCAGTTATACAGGCTTGAGCTCCTACGAGCAGTACTTC
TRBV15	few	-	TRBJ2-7	CATSRLPGSSLGEQYF	TGTGCCACCAGCAGATTACCAGGGTCAAGCCTGGGGGAGCAGTACTTC
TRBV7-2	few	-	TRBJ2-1	CASSFDRSSYNEQFF	TGTGCCAGCAGCTTCGACAGGAGCTCCTACAATGAGCAGTTCTTC
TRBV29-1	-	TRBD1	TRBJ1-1	CSVETGGRTEAFF	TGCAGCGTAGAGACAGGGGGCAGAACTGAAGCTTTCTTT
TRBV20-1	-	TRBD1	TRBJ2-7	CSARDRVTDEQYF	TGCAGTGCCCGTGACAGGGTAACGGACGAGCAGTACTTC
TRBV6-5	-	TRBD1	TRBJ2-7	CASSFGQGDEQYF	TGTGCCAGCAGTTTCGGACAGGGCGACGAGCAGTACTTC
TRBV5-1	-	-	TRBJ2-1	CASSPAESYNEQFF	TGCGCCAGCAGCCCGGCTGAGTCCTACAATGAGCAGTTCTTC
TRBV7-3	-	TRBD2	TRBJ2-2	CASSLRASGGTHTGELFF	TGTGCCAGCAGCTTAAGGGCTAGCGGGGGGACTCACACCGGGGAGCTGTTTTTT
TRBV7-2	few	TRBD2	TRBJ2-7	CASSLVPSGAGYEQYF	TGTGCCAGCAGCTTAGTGCCTAGCGGGGCAGGGTACGAGCAGTACTTC
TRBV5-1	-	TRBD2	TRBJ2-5	CASSLALAGGTQYF	TGCGCCAGCAGCTTGGCCCTAGCGGGAGGGACCCAGTACTTC
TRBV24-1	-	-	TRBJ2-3	CATSDLRQNTDTQYF	TGTGCCACCAGTGATTTGCGGCAGAACACAGATACGCAGTATTTT
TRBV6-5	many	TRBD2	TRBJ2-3	CASSFTSGGADTQYF	TGTGCCAGCAGTTTCACTAGCGGGGGCGCAGATACGCAGTATTTT
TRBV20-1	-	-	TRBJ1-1	CSALGLTEAFF	TGCAGTGCCCTTGGCCTCACTGAAGCTTTCTTT
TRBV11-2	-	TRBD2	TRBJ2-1	CASSLVPAGGYNEQFF	TGTGCCAGCAGCTTAGTCCCAGCGGGAGGGTACAATGAGCAGTTCTTC
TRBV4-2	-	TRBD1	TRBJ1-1	CASSQDSWGDSEAFF	TGTGCCAGCAGCCAAGATTCGTGGGGGGACAGCGAAGCTTTCTTT
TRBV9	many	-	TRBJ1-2	CASSVGDNYGYTF	TGTGCCAGCAGCGTAGGGGACAACTATGGCTACACCTTC
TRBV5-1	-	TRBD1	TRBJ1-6	CASSLEGQINSPLHF	TGCGCCAGCAGCTTGGAGGGACAGATTAATTCACCCCTCCACTTT
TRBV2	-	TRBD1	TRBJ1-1	CASSGQQGIRVNTEAFF	TGTGCCAGCAGTGGCCAACAGGGGATACGGGTGAACACTGAAGCTTTCTTT
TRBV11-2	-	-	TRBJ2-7	CASSPTWGRNSYEQYF	TGTGCCAGCAGCCCGACCTGGGGGCGCAACTCCTACGAGCAGTACTTC
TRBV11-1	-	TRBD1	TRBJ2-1	CASQTGTRYNEQFF	TGTGCCAGCCAGACAGGGACCAGGTACAATGAGCAGTTCTTC
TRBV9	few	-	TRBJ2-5	CASNVGSDQETQYF	TGTGCCAGCAACGTCGGTAGCGACCAAGAGACCCAGTACTTC
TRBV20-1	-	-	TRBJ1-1	CSARGRAGTEAFF	TGCAGTGCTAGAGGTCGGGCAGGGACTGAAGCTTTCTTT
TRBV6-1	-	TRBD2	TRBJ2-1	CASSDRLGGTEQFF	TGTGCCAGCAGTGACCGACTGGGGGGGACTGAGCAGTTCTTC
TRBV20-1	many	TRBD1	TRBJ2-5	CSARTGGSGETQYF	TGCAGTGCTAGAACAGGGGGCTCGGGGGAGACCCAGTACTTC
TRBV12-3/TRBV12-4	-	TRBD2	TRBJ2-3	CASRARTSGRSTDTQYF	TGTGCCAGCAGAGCTCGGACTAGCGGGAGATCGACAGATACGCAGTATTTT
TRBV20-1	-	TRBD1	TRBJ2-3	CSARDLRQGKRDTQYF	TGCAGTGCTAGAGATCTCAGACAGGGGAAGAGGGATACGCAGTATTTT